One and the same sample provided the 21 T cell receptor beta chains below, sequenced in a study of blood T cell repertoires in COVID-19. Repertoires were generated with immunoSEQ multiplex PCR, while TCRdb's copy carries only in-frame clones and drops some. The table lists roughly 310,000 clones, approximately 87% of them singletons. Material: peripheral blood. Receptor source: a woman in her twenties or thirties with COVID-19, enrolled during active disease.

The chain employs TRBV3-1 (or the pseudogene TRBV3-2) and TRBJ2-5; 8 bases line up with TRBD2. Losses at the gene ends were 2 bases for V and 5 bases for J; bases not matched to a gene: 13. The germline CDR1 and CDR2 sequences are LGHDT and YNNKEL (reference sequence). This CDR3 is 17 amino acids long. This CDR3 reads CASSQTEWREVAETQYF. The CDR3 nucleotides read TGTGCCAGCAGCCAAACCGAGTGGCGGGAGGTAGCGGAGACCCAGTACTTC.

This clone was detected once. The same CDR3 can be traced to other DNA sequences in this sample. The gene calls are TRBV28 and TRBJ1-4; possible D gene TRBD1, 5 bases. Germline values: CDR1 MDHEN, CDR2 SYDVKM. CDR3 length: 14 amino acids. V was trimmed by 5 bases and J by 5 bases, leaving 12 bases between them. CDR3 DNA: TGTGCCAGCAGTCTCACCGGGGGGAATGAAAAACTGTTTTTT. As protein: CASSLTGGNEKLFF.

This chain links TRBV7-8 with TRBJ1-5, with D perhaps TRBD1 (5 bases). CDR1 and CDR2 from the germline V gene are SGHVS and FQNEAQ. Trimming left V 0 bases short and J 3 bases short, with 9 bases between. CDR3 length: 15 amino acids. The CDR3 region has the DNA TGTGCCAGCAGCTTAGCAGGGGTCGACAATCAGCCCCAGCATTTT. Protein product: CASSLAGVDNQPQHF.

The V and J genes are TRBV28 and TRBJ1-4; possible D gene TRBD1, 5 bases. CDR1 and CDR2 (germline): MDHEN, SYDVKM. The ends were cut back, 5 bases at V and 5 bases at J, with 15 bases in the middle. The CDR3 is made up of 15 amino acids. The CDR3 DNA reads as TGTGCCAGCAGTCCTTTTTACAGGTTAAATGAAAAACTGTTTTTT. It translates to CASSPFYRLNEKLFF.

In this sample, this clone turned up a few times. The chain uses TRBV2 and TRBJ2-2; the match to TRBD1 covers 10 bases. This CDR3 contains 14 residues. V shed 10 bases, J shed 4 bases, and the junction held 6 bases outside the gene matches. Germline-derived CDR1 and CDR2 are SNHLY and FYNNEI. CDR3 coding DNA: TGTGCCACCCGGGACAGGGGCGGCACCGGGGAGCTGTTTTTT. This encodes CATRDRGGTGELFF.

CDR3 coding DNA: TGTGCCAGCAGGACTACCGGACAGGGCGGTTCCGCTTTCTTT. Residues: CASRTTGQGGSAFF. V is TRBV27 and J is TRBJ1-1; 8 bases are shared with TRBD1. The V gene end was trimmed by 6 bases and the J gene end by 11 bases; junction bases not matched to a gene: 14. Germline V gene sequence: CDR1 MNHEY, CDR2 SMNVEV (reference sequence). The CDR3 spans 14 residues.

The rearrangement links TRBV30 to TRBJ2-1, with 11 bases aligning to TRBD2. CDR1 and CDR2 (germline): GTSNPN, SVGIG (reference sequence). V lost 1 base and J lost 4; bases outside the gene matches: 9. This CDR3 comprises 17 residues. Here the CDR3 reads CAWSGLAGPTTYNEQFF. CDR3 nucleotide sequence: TGTGCCTGGAGTGGACTAGCGGGACCTACAACTTACAATGAGCAGTTCTTC.

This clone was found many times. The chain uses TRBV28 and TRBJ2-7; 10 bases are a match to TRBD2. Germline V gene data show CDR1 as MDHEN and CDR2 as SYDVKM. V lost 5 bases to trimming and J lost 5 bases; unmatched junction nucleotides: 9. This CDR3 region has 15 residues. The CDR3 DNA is TGTGCCAGCAGTCTTACTAGCGGGATAGATAACGAGCAGTACTTC. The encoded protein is CASSLTSGIDNEQYF.

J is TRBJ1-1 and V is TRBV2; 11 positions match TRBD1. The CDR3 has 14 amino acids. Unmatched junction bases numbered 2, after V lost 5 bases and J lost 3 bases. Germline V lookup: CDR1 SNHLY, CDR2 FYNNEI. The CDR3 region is CASSPGQGDTEAFF. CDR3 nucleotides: TGTGCCAGCAGTCCGGGACAGGGGGACACTGAAGCTTTCTTT.

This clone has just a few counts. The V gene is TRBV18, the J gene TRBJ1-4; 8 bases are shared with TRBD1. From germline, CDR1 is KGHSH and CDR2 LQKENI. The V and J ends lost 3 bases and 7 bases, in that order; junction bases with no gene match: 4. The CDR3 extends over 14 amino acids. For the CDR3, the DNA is TGTGCCAGCTCACCTCAGGGGGCTGGTGAAAAACTGTTTTTT. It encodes CASSPQGAGEKLFF.

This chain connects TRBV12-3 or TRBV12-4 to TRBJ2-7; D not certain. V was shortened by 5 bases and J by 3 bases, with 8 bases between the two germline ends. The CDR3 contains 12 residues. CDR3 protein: CASSPLGYEQYF. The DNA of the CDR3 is TGTGCCAGCAGTCCTCTAGGCTACGAGCAGTACTTC.

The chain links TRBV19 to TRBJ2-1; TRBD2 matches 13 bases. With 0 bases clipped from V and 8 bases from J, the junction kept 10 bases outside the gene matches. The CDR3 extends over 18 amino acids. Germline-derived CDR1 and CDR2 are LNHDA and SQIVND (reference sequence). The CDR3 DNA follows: TGTGCCAGTAGTATAGACCGGACTAGCGGGAGATATTCGGATGAGCAGTTCTTC. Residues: CASSIDRTSGRYSDEQFF.

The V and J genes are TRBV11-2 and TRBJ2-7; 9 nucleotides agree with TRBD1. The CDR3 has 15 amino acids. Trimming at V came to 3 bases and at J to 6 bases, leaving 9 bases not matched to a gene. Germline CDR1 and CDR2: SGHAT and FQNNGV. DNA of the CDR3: TGTGCCAGCAGCTTGTGGGACAGGGCACTTGGCGAGCAGTACTTC. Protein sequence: CASSLWDRALGEQYF. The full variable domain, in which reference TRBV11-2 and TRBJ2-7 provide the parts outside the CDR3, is EAGVAQSPRYKIIEKRQSVAFWCNPISGHATLYWYQQILGQGPKLLIQFQNNGVVDDSQLPKDRFSAERLKGVDSTLKIQPAKLEDSAVYLCASSLWDRALGEQYFGPGTRLTVT.

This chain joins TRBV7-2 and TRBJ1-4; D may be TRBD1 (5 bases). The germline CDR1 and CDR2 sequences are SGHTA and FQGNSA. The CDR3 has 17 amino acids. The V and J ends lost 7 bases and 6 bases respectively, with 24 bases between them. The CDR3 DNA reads TGTGCCAGCACCCCCACTACCGGGGGGGGAGGTGATGAAAAACTGTTTTTT. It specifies CASTPTTGGGGDEKLFF.

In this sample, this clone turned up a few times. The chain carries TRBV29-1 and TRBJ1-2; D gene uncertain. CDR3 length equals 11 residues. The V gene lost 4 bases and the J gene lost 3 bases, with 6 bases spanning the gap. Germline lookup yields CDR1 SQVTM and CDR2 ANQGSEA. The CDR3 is CSVAVYYGYTF. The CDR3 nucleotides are TGCAGCGTTGCAGTATACTATGGCTACACCTTC.

CDR3 in amino acids: CASSLVRREGDEQFF. CDR3 DNA: TGTGCCAGCAGCTTAGTTCGGCGGGAGGGGGATGAGCAGTTCTTC. This chain connects TRBV7-9 to TRBJ2-1; 9 nucleotides agree with TRBD2. V shed 1 base and J 8 bases; nucleotides not matched to a gene: 6. Looked up from germline, CDR1 is SEHNR and CDR2 is FQNEAQ (reference sequence). The CDR3 loop spans 15 amino acids.

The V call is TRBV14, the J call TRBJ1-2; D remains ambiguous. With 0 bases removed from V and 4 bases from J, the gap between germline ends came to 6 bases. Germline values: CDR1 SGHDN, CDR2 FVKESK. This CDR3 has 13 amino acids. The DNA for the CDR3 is TGTGCCAGCAGCCAAGATCCTCTCTATGGCTACACCTTC. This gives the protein CASSQDPLYGYTF.

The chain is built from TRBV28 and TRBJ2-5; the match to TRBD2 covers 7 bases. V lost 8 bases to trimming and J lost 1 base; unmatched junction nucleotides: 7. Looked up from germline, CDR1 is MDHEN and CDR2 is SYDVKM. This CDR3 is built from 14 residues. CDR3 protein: CASGERDFQETQYF. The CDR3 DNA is TGTGCCAGCGGTGAGCGGGATTTCCAAGAGACCCAGTACTTC.

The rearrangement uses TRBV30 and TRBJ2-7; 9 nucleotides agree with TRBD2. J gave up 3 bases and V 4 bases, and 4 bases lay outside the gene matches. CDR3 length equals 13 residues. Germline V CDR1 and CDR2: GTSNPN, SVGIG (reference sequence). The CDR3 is CAWNPSGNYEQYF. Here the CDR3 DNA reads TGTGCCTGGAACCCTAGCGGGAACTACGAGCAGTACTTC.

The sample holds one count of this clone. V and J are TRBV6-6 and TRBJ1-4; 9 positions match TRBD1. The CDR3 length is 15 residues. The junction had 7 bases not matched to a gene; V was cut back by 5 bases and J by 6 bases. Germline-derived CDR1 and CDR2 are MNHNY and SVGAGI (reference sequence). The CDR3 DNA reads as TGTGCCAGCAGTCAGCCGCGACAGGGGGATGAAAAACTGTTTTTT. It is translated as CASSQPRQGDEKLFF.

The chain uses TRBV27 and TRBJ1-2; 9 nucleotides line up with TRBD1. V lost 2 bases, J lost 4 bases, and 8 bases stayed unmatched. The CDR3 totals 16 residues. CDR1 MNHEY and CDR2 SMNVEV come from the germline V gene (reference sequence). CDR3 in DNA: TGTGCCAGCAGTTTAAAAGACAGGGGGAATCTCTATGGCTACACCTTC. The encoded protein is CASSLKDRGNLYGYTF.